One T cell receptor beta chain is described in this entry. Assay used: immunoSEQ multiplex PCR; TCRdb lists only in-frame clones, some missing. Of around 57,000 clones in the sample, around 76% were seen once. CDR1 is PRHDT, CDR2 FYEKMQ, per germline (reference sequence). V was trimmed by 6 bases and J by 0 bases, leaving 12 bases between them. This CDR3 comprises 14 residues. The record originates from a study of blood T cell repertoires in COVID-19. Study information: Sites across the United States, Italy and Spain contributed samples from acute and convalescent COVID-19. PBMCs, B-cell-depleted T cells, or T cells provided the cDNA or gDNA that made up the material.

The TCR was taken from a woman aged 55-75 years with acute or convalescent COVID-19. The specimen sequenced was peripheral blood. This chain connects TRBV13 to TRBJ2-7; maybe TRBD1 (6 bases). In nucleotides, the CDR3 is TGTGCCAGCAGTGGAACAGGGTTCTCCTACGAGCAGTACTTC. It translates to CASSGTGFSYEQYF.